This entry lists 27 T cell receptor beta chains sequenced from one sample in a study of control samples from healthy donors and cancer patients. Clones were read by immunoSEQ multiplex PCR, and TCRdb kept only the in-frame ones, dropping some. The profile shows about 94,000 clones, about nine tenths of them singletons. Material: blood. These receptors were obtained from a woman aged 18 to 35 in good health.

The chain joins TRBV9 to TRBJ1-2; perhaps TRBD1 as D (6 bases). Germline CDR1 is SGDLS and CDR2 is YYNGEE. The CDR3 has 15 amino acids. V was trimmed by 4 bases and J by 0 bases, leaving 13 bases between them. The CDR3 is CASSTTGHPNYGYTF. The CDR3 nucleotides read TGTGCCAGCAGCACTACGGGACACCCTAACTATGGCTACACCTTC.

The rearrangement uses TRBV5-4 and TRBJ1-1; 10 bases align to TRBD1. CDR3 length: 14 amino acids. Germline-derived CDR1 and CDR2 are SGHNT and YYREEE (reference sequence). Trimming took 3 bases from V and 6 from J; bases not matched to a gene: 5. In DNA form, the CDR3 reads TGTGCCAGCAGCTCGGGACAGGGGATCGCTGAAGCTTTCTTT. Its protein product is CASSSGQGIAEAFF.

V and J are TRBV9 and TRBJ2-5; D is possibly TRBD2 (6 bases). Germline CDR1 reads SGDLS; CDR2 reads YYNGEE. Between the trimmed V and J ends, which lost 5 bases and 7 bases, there was a span of 12 bases. The CDR3 length is 12 residues. The CDR3 region is CASSRMGGTQYF. CDR3 in DNA: TGTGCCAGCAGTCGGATGGGGGGGACCCAGTACTTC.

The CDR3 sequence is CANLTGTSGVCSGELFF. The CDR3 coding sequence is TGCGCCAACTTAACCGGGACTAGCGGGGTCTGTTCTGGGGAGCTGTTTTTT. The chain combines TRBV10-1 with TRBJ2-2; 13 bases line up with TRBD2. The CDR3 consists of 17 residues. Germline lookup yields CDR1 WNHNN and CDR2 SYGVQD (reference sequence). Unmatched junction bases numbered 16, after V lost 10 bases and J lost 8 bases.

The V gene is TRBV18, the J gene TRBJ1-2, with 10 bases identical to TRBD1. This CDR3 is 15 amino acids long. Trimming at V came to 6 bases and at J to 6 bases, leaving 10 bases not matched to a gene. Germline loops: CDR1 KGHSH, CDR2 LQKENI. This CDR3 is CASSLPGTGADGYTF. In DNA, the CDR3 is TGTGCCAGCTCCCTACCCGGGACAGGGGCGGATGGCTACACCTTC.

In this sample, this clone turned up once. This sequence joins TRBV6-5 and TRBJ1-1; D perhaps matches TRBD1 (5 bases). The germline V gene encodes CDR1 MNHEY and CDR2 SVGAGI. The V gene lost 6 bases and the J gene lost 1 base, with 12 bases spanning the gap. This CDR3 has 14 amino acids. The CDR3 reads CASRPTDRNTEAFF. Written as DNA, the CDR3 is TGTGCCAGCAGACCGACAGACCGGAACACTGAAGCTTTCTTT.

The rearrangement uses TRBV12-3 or TRBV12-4 and TRBJ1-1; TRBD1 is a possible D gene (5 bases). This CDR3 region has 13 residues. V dropped 7 bases and J dropped 6 bases, with 15 bases sitting between them. This chain's CDR3 is CASKGLGGAEAFF. CDR3 DNA sequence: TGTGCCAGCAAGGGGCTTGGTGGGGCTGAAGCTTTCTTT.

The chain is built from TRBV24-1 and TRBJ2-2; D assignment may be TRBD1 or TRBD2 (5 bases each). CDR3 length: 18 residues. V lost 0 bases and J 2 bases, leaving 15 bases between the germline ends. Germline V gene sequence: CDR1 KGHDR, CDR2 SFDVKD. The DNA of the CDR3 is TGTGCCACCAGTGATTTGCGCGGGCAGGGAATTAACACCGGGGAGCTGTTTTTT. Its protein is CATSDLRGQGINTGELFF.

V and J are TRBV24-1 and TRBJ2-1; possible D gene TRBD1, 7 bases. Trimming left V 4 bases short and J 6 bases short, with 18 bases between. The CDR3 runs to 16 residues. Germline CDR1 and CDR2: KGHDR and SFDVKD. DNA of the CDR3: TGTGCCACCAGTGACCCGACAGGGCCCGGGGGCAATGAGCAGTTCTTC. This translates into CATSDPTGPGGNEQFF.

The chain links TRBV6-5 to TRBJ1-6; D gene unclear. Deletions cut 1 base from V and 2 bases from J, with 9 bases between. Germline assignment: CDR1 MNHEY and CDR2 SVGAGI. The CDR3 contains 16 residues. The chain's CDR3 is CASSYLAAAYNSPLHF. Here the CDR3 DNA reads TGTGCCAGCAGTTACTTGGCAGCAGCCTATAATTCACCCCTCCACTTT.

The CDR3 reads CASYSRAPGNTIYF. CDR3 coding DNA: TGTGCCAGCTACTCGAGAGCGCCAGGAAACACCATATATTTT. The rearrangement uses TRBV18 and TRBJ1-3; D is unclear. This CDR3 has 14 amino acids. V was trimmed by 7 bases and J by 4 bases, leaving 14 bases between them. Germline CDR1 and CDR2: KGHSH and LQKENI.

This rearrangement joins TRBV27 to TRBJ2-7; D gene ambiguous. This CDR3 spans 15 amino acids. CDR1 is MNHEY and CDR2 is SMNVEV in the germline V gene (reference sequence). Trimming left V 2 bases short and J 0 bases short, with 11 bases between. CDR3 DNA sequence: TGTGCCAGCAGTTTAGGCCAGGCCAGCTCCTACGAGCAGTACTTC. Translation gives CASSLGQASSYEQYF.

V gene TRBV7-9 combines with J gene TRBJ1-1; no clear D. Germline V gene sequence: CDR1 SEHNR, CDR2 FQNEAQ (reference sequence). This CDR3 region has 12 residues. The germline V and J ends were trimmed by 1 base and 11 bases, with 11 bases remaining between them. This chain's CDR3 is CASSLEGQRAFF. In nucleotides, the CDR3 is TGTGCCAGCAGCTTAGAAGGCCAGAGGGCTTTCTTT.

This rearrangement joins TRBV29-1 to TRBJ1-1; 7 positions agree with TRBD1. Germline lookup yields CDR1 SQVTM and CDR2 ANQGSEA. The ends lost 4 bases at V and 5 bases at J; junction bases unmatched: 22. The CDR3 length is 18 residues. The CDR3 reads CSVVLFRGGRGRGTEAFF. CDR3 DNA: TGCAGCGTTGTGTTATTTCGAGGGGGCAGGGGCCGTGGGACTGAAGCTTTCTTT.

V and J are TRBV18 and TRBJ1-1, with a weak D call TRBD1 (5 bases). Germline V CDR1 and CDR2: KGHSH, LQKENI. V dropped 4 bases and J dropped 2 bases, with 14 bases sitting between them. The CDR3 contains 15 residues. CDR3 amino acids: CASSLIGEENTEAFF. For the CDR3, the DNA is TGTGCCAGCTCACTCATAGGGGAGGAAAACACTGAAGCTTTCTTT.

The chain carries TRBV9 and TRBJ2-3; 12 bases fit TRBD2. CDR3 length: 17 amino acids. V gave up 0 bases and J gave up 4 bases; unmatched junction bases: 6. Germline assignment: CDR1 SGDLS and CDR2 YYNGEE. The CDR3 here is CASSVAPASGGADTQYF. The CDR3 DNA is TGTGCCAGCAGCGTAGCTCCGGCTAGCGGGGGGGCAGATACGCAGTATTTT.

This sequence joins TRBV6-1 and TRBJ1-2; D ambiguous. The CDR3 is 14 residues long. Germline CDR1 and CDR2: MNHNS and SASEGT. With 2 bases removed from V and 5 bases from J, the gap between germline ends came to 12 bases. The CDR3 coding sequence is TGTGCCAGCAGTGAAAAGCCAAACCTGTATGGCTACACCTTC. This encodes CASSEKPNLYGYTF.

The gene calls are TRBV4-1 and TRBJ1-3, with 12 bases matching TRBD1. The V and J ends lost 2 bases and 7 bases, in that order; junction bases with no gene match: 6. The CDR3 is made up of 16 amino acids. Germline CDR1 and CDR2: MGHRA and YSYEKL. This chain's CDR3 is CASSQPGQGAANTIYF. CDR3 DNA: TGCGCCAGCAGCCAACCGGGACAGGGGGCGGCGAACACCATATATTTT.

V is TRBV13 and J is TRBJ1-1; 7 bases map to TRBD1. CDR1 is PRHDT and CDR2 is FYEKMQ in the germline V gene (reference sequence). CDR3 length equals 13 residues. The J segment lost 6 bases and the V segment lost 5 bases, leaving 6 bases of the junction unmatched. CDR3 loop: CASSQGGLAEAFF. In nucleotides, the CDR3 is TGTGCCAGCAGCCAAGGGGGCTTAGCTGAAGCTTTCTTT. The full variable domain, with the rest looked up from reference TRBV13 and TRBJ1-1, is AAGVIQSPRHLIKEKRETATLKCYPIPRHDTVYWYQQGPGQDPQFLISFYEKMQSDKGSIPDRFSAQQFSDYHSELNMSSLELGDSALYFCASSQGGLAEAFFGQGTRLTVV.

This chain uses TRBV5-1 with TRBJ2-3; 8 bases are shared with TRBD2. J gave up 3 bases and V 3 bases, and 6 bases lay outside the gene matches. CDR1 and CDR2 from the germline V gene are SGHRS and YFSETQ. The CDR3 length is 15 residues. The CDR3 sequence: CASSSGTSGTDTQYF. The CDR3 DNA sequence: TGCGCCAGCAGCTCCGGGACTAGTGGAACAGATACGCAGTATTTT.

This chain links TRBV7-7 with TRBJ2-5, with D perhaps TRBD1 (6 bases). The V end was cut by 5 bases, the J end by 4 bases, with 11 bases between. The germline V gene encodes CDR1 SSHAT and CDR2 FNYEAQ (reference sequence). The CDR3 is 13 amino acids. CDR3 region: CASSLWGLETQYF. The CDR3 DNA is TGTGCCAGCAGCCTGTGGGGGCTAGAGACCCAGTACTTC.

The chain combines TRBV7-9 with TRBJ1-4, with 8 bases identical to TRBD1. V lost 3 bases and J lost 8; bases outside the gene matches: 8. The germline gives CDR1 SEHNR, CDR2 FQNEAQ (reference sequence). The CDR3 runs 15 residues. CDR3 nucleotide sequence: TGTGCCAGCAGCTTGGGGACAGGTGTGAGGGAAAAACTGTTTTTT. Translated, it gives CASSLGTGVREKLFF.

The J gene is TRBJ1-4, the V gene TRBV4-1; 8 nucleotides agree with TRBD1. Germline trimming cut 2 bases from V and 7 bases from J; bases unmatched to any gene: 6. Germline CDR1 and CDR2: MGHRA and YSYEKL. The CDR3 length is 15 residues. DNA of the CDR3: TGCGCCAGCAGCCAACTGGGACAGGAGGGTGAAAAACTGTTTTTT. Its protein product is CASSQLGQEGEKLFF.

The chain recombines TRBV29-1 with TRBJ2-1; 7 bases match TRBD1. The length of the CDR3 is 15 residues. From germline, CDR1 is SQVTM and CDR2 ANQGSEA. With 7 bases clipped from V and 4 bases from J, the junction kept 13 bases outside the gene matches. The CDR3 sequence: CSAVGGQEVYNEQFF. Here the CDR3 DNA reads TGCAGCGCTGTGGGCGGACAGGAGGTTTACAATGAGCAGTTCTTC.

The chain joins TRBV7-2 to TRBJ2-5, with D maybe TRBD1 (6 bases). The V and J ends lost 4 bases and 5 bases respectively, with 20 bases between them. There are 16 residues in the CDR3. CDR1 is SGHTA and CDR2 is FQGNSA in the germline V gene. The CDR3 loop reads CASSSPLTGSGETQYF. The CDR3 bases are TGTGCCAGCAGCTCCCCTCTCACAGGGTCGGGGGAGACCCAGTACTTC.

The chain links TRBV29-1 to TRBJ1-2; a possible D gene is TRBD1 (5 bases). The V and J ends lost 5 bases and 8 bases respectively, with 18 bases between them. CDR1 and CDR2 from the germline V gene are SQVTM and ANQGSEA. CDR3 size: 13 residues. The CDR3 DNA sequence: TGCAGCGTTCCTAGTCCTAGGGGAGGCGGCTACACCTTC. Translating gives CSVPSPRGGGYTF.

J is TRBJ2-3 and V is TRBV9; TRBD2 aligns across 9 bases. V lost 3 bases, J lost 3 bases, and 2 bases stayed unmatched. The V gene's germline CDR1 is SGDLS and CDR2 YYNGEE. This CDR3 region has 14 residues. The CDR3 is CASSASGGTDTQYF. CDR3 coding DNA: TGTGCCAGCAGCGCCAGCGGGGGGACAGATACGCAGTATTTT.